The entry below describes one T cell receptor (beta chain). It has no known antigen specificity. No base-level quality is on record; no much larger clone is a single base apart. These data come from a study of blood T cell repertoires in COVID-19 (dated by TCRdb to 2020 to 2022). Study-level background: The collaborator samples originated in the United States, Italy and Spain and spanned the acute and convalescent phases of COVID-19. The prospective study material was composed of cDNA or gDNA derived from T cells, B-cell-depleted T cells, or PBMCs. Subjects who had been exposed to COVID-19, were actively infected with it, or had recovered from it provided the deeply sampled blood TCRbeta repertoires that made up the dataset. The repertoires were released in a freely available public database meant as a resource for research on the immune response to SARS-CoV-2. Samples were obtained from the ongoing ImmuneRACE study (first 160 participants) and from some 1,300 subjects provided by 6 global collaborators. The sample metadata nearly always contained a de-identified subject ID, COVID-19 status, age in years and sex. Where available, HLA class I and class II types were taken from metadata supplied by the sample provider and were not determined by assay-based typing.

TCRbeta CDR3 regions were amplified from genomic DNA using the immunoSEQ Assay, a bias-controlled multiplex PCR. Per the authors' processing: Within the assay, amplification of reference gene primers was used to estimate how many nucleated cells each sample contained. To quantify the absolute abundance of each unique TCRbeta CDR3 rearrangement, sequence reads were collapsed and filtered. For each sample, productive Simpson clonality was calculated by taking the square root of Simpson's diversity index across productive rearrangements. TCRdb limited this immuneACCESS table to in-frame rearrangements with V and J called. A share of clones is missing; checked studies link under half to unresolved V genes, and the rest is unexplained. Clone size and V and J calls were adopted from that table, with D and trimming inferred from the DNA. Within this sample are 100,000 to 150,000 clones, with 85% of them counted one time only. Around 27% of the sample lies in the top ten.

Collaborating institutions collected whole blood in K2EDTA tubes following their own protocols. For TCRbeta analysis, collaborators shipped samples in one of three forms: frozen whole blood, isolated PBMCs, or DNA extracted from either of those sample types. The study at large found these results: The quantity of clinical and demographic metadata differed by source and by participant and was supplied without curation.

The TCR comes from a woman older than 75 with acute or convalescent COVID-19. Source material: peripheral blood.

The bases read TGTGCCAGTAGTAGACGACTAAACGCAAACTATGGCTACACCTTC. Its protein is CASSRRLNANYGYTF. The receptor chain draws on TRBV19 and TRBJ1-2, with an unclear D gene assignment. The CDR3 runs 15 amino acids, cysteine and phenylalanine included. The only DNA kept is the CDR3, 45 bases in frame from the first base. Trimming at the junction amounts to 4 bases on V and 2 bases on J, and the germline ends lie 14 bases apart. From the germline V gene (reference sequence), CDR1 is LNHDA and CDR2 is SQIVND.